A selection of T cell receptor beta chains follows, all from one sample in a study of cytomegalovirus exposure and HLA in healthy donors. Here immunoSEQ multiplex PCR was the method, and the copy in TCRdb shows in-frame clones only, minus some. The sample holds around 120,000 clones, less than 80% seen once. The sample taken for sequencing was PBMCs. The receptors come from a woman aged 45-65 years in good health and CMV-seropositive. Each CDR3 is given with its conserved first and last residue. The D gene is left open where the match is weak. Some rows mark clone size as missing; the rest say once, few, many or name a class of expanded clone.

TRBV7-7,TRBD2,-,TRBJ2-7,TGTGCCAGCAGCTTAGCGGCGTCTAGCGGGGGCCCAGGGGAGCAGTACTTC,CASSLAASSGGPGEQYF
TRBV28,TRBD1,-,TRBJ2-7,TGTGCCAGCCTTACAGGGGTAGAGCACGAGCAGTACTTC,CASLTGVEHEQYF
TRBV2,-,-,TRBJ1-5,TGTGCCAGCAGTATGGGGCCGTTAAGGGATGAGCCCCAGCATTTT,CASSMGPLRDEPQHF
TRBV7-9,TRBD2,-,TRBJ2-1,TGTGCCAGCAGCTTAAAAGTTAGGCTAGCGGGTGTTGTTAGTGAGCAGTTCTTC,CASSLKVRLAGVVSEQFF
TRBV30,-,-,TRBJ1-1,TGTGCCTGGAGTGCCCCGACAGAGTGGAACACTGAAGCTTTCTTT,CAWSAPTEWNTEAFF
TRBV28,TRBD1,-,TRBJ2-7,TGTGCCAGCAGTTCGATAAACAGGGGCGGTCCCTACGAGCAGTACTTC,CASSSINRGGPYEQYF
TRBV5-1,-,-,TRBJ1-1,TGCGCCAGCAGCTTGGGGGCAGCAATCCAAATGAACACTGAAGCTTTCTTT,CASSLGAAIQMNTEAFF
TRBV5-4,TRBD2,-,TRBJ2-7,TGTGCCAGCAGCTTCCCCTGGGGCGGGAGGAATCCTGGCTCCTACGAGCAGTACTTC,CASSFPWGGRNPGSYEQYF
TRBV28,TRBD1,few,TRBJ1-2,TGTGCCAGCAGTTTCTTGGACAGGAAAAACTATGGCTACACCTTC,CASSFLDRKNYGYTF
TRBV18,TRBD1,-,TRBJ1-2,TGTGCCAGCTCACCGGCAGGGGGGTATGGCTACACCTTC,CASSPAGGYGYTF
TRBV7-2,TRBD1,once,TRBJ2-2,TGTGCCAGCAGCTTGGCAGGGGGAACCGGGGAGCTGTTTTTT,CASSLAGGTGELFF
TRBV19,-,-,TRBJ2-1,TGTGCCACCCGACAGAGCTCCTACAATGAGCAGTTCTTC,CATRQSSYNEQFF
TRBV11-2,TRBD2,-,TRBJ2-1,TGTGCCAGCAGCTTGGGACTAGCGGGGGATTTCTCCTACAATGAGCAGTTCTTC,CASSLGLAGDFSYNEQFF
TRBV19,TRBD2,once,TRBJ2-5,TGTGCCAGTAGTATAGATATGGGACTAGCGGGGGGGGAGACCCAGTACTTC,CASSIDMGLAGGETQYF
TRBV10-3,-,-,TRBJ2-7,TGTGCCATCAGTGAGGCGCTTCTTGAGCAGTACTTC,CAISEALLEQYF
TRBV30,-,-,TRBJ1-1,TGTGCCTGGAGTGGTCTATCCACTGAAGCTTTCTTT,CAWSGLSTEAFF
TRBV19,-,-,TRBJ1-1,TGTGCCAGTAGTATGGATGGCAGGGCCCCTGAAGCTTTCTTT,CASSMDGRAPEAFF
TRBV7-2,-,-,TRBJ1-4,TGTGCCAGCAGCTTAGGGTCAGGGGATGAAAAACTGTTTTTT,CASSLGSGDEKLFF
TRBV29-1,TRBD1,-,TRBJ1-1,TGCAGCGGTCAGGGACAGGGGGCTAATTTGTACACTGAAGCTTTCTTT,CSGQGQGANLYTEAFF
TRBV5-1,-,once,TRBJ1-4,TGCGCCAGCAGCTTGACAGCTAATGAAAAACTGTTTTTT,CASSLTANEKLFF
TRBV18,-,few,TRBJ1-5,TGTGCCAGCTCACCAGGGCGGGGGGCAAATGACAATCAGCCCCAGCATTTT,CASSPGRGANDNQPQHF
TRBV29-1,-,-,TRBJ1-4,TGCAGCGTTGTTTCGGGGGATGAAAAACTGTTTTTT,CSVVSGDEKLFF
TRBV7-6,-,-,TRBJ1-1,TGTGCCAGCAGCGATCCGGAGGGTAACACTGAAGCTTTCTTT,CASSDPEGNTEAFF
TRBV19,TRBD1,once,TRBJ2-7,TGTGCCAGTAGAAACTACACAGGGGGCCTCGAGCAGTACTTC,CASRNYTGGLEQYF
TRBV7-3,TRBD2,few,TRBJ2-3,TGTGCCAGCAGCCTCACTAGCGTAACAGATACGCAGTATTTT,CASSLTSVTDTQYF
TRBV7-2,TRBD1,-,TRBJ2-1,TGTGCCAGCAGCTCCCCCGAGACAGGGGGCAATGAGCAGTTCTTC,CASSSPETGGNEQFF
TRBV2,TRBD2,once,TRBJ2-1,TGTGCCAGCAGGGAGGGACTAGCGGGAAACAATGAGCAGTTCTTC,CASREGLAGNNEQFF
TRBV4-2,-,-,TRBJ2-7,TGTGCCAGCAGCCGCGAGCAGGGGAGATCATTAAGGTACGAGCAGTACTTC,CASSREQGRSLRYEQYF
TRBV19,-,-,TRBJ1-1,TGTGCCAGTAGTATCAATGGAGGTCTTTCTGAAGCTTTCTTT,CASSINGGLSEAFF
TRBV19,TRBD2,-,TRBJ2-7,TGTGCCAGTAGTATTGCCGGGGGGATTCCTTACGAGCAGTACTTC,CASSIAGGIPYEQYF
TRBV2,-,-,TRBJ2-1,TGTGCCAGCAGTGAAGCGGCCACAGGGTATCAGTTCTTC,CASSEAATGYQFF
TRBV4-3,TRBD1,-,TRBJ2-1,TGCGCCAGCAGCCAAGATCGGACAGGGCTTTACAATGAGCAGTTCTTC,CASSQDRTGLYNEQFF
TRBV30,-,-,TRBJ1-2,TGTGCCTCACGGGGGGATAACTATGGCTACACCTTC,CASRGDNYGYTF
TRBV7-8,-,-,TRBJ2-7,TGTGCCAGCAGCTTAGCCTGGGTGACGAGGGGGGGAGCCCCCTACGAGCAGTACTTC,CASSLAWVTRGGAPYEQYF
TRBV29-1,-,few,TRBJ2-1,TGCAGCGTTGAAACTGTGGAAGCGGCAGTCGGCGATGAGCAGTTCTTC,CSVETVEAAVGDEQFF
TRBV5-1,-,-,TRBJ2-6,TGCGCCAGTAGCTACGGGGGCTCTGGGGCCAACGTCCTGACTTTC,CASSYGGSGANVLTF
TRBV6-5,TRBD1,-,TRBJ2-5,TGTGCCAGCAGCCTAGGACAGGGAGGTGAGCAGTACTTC,CASSLGQGGEQYF